The 21 T cell receptor beta chains reported below all come from one sample, sequenced in a study of cytomegalovirus exposure and HLA in healthy donors. Both 60 Vbeta primers and 13 Jbeta primers went into the PCR. Repertoires were generated with immunoSEQ multiplex PCR, while TCRdb's copy carries only in-frame clones and drops some. This sample has 140,000 to 150,000 clones, with around 79% found just once. The specimen was PBMCs. The origin of the receptors is a man aged 35 to 55 in good health and CMV-seropositive.

V and J are TRBV30 and TRBJ2-1, with 9 bases aligning to TRBD2. V dropped 5 bases and J dropped 8; count of bases not matched to a gene: 7. The CDR3 runs 13 residues. The germline V gene encodes CDR1 GTSNPN and CDR2 SVGIG (reference sequence). The CDR3 coding sequence is TGTGCCTGGCAGACTAGCGGTAGGGATGAGCAGTTCTTC. Translating gives CAWQTSGRDEQFF. The full variable domain, in which reference TRBV30 and TRBJ2-1 provide the parts outside the CDR3, is SQTIHQWPATLVQPVGSPLSLECTVEGTSNPNLYWYRQAAGRGLQLLFYSVGIGQISSEVPQNLSASRPQDRQFILSSKKLLLSDSGFYLCAWQTSGRDEQFFGPGTRLTVL.

This chain uses TRBV9 with TRBJ2-7; 10 bases map to TRBD2. Germline V CDR1 and CDR2: SGDLS, YYNGEE. There are 16 residues in the CDR3. V was pared by 3 bases and J by 6 bases, with 12 bases of the junction left unmatched. The CDR3 DNA follows: TGTGCCAGCAGCGACCCAGCGGGAGGGCCGGGGCTCGAGCAGTACTTC. The encoded protein is CASSDPAGGPGLEQYF.

V and J are TRBV14 and TRBJ2-7; D may be TRBD1 (5 bases). The germline CDR1 and CDR2 sequences are SGHDN and FVKESK. The CDR3 totals 15 residues. The ends were cut back, 1 base at V and 5 bases at J, with 15 bases in the middle. CDR3 sequence: CASSQVRDLPHEQYF. The CDR3 DNA is TGTGCCAGCAGCCAAGTCAGGGATCTACCTCACGAGCAGTACTTC.

This clone was observed a handful of times. The chain uses TRBV6-6 and TRBJ2-2; TRBD2 matches 10 bases. This CDR3 region has 15 residues. The V gene end was trimmed by 6 bases and the J gene end by 5 bases; junction bases not matched to a gene: 6. Looked up from germline, CDR1 is MNHNY and CDR2 is SVGAGI (reference sequence). This CDR3 is CASSLTSGSTGELFF. The DNA of the CDR3 is TGTGCCAGCAGCCTGACTAGCGGGTCGACCGGGGAGCTGTTTTTT.

This clone was seen only a few times. J is TRBJ2-3 and V is TRBV28, with D perhaps matching TRBD1 (6 bases). This CDR3 is built from 15 residues. Trimming took 7 bases from V and 2 from J, leaving 16 bases between them. Germline CDR1 and CDR2: MDHEN and SYDVKM. The CDR3 region is CASTDPRGSTDTQYF. The CDR3 nucleotides are TGTGCCAGCACTGATCCGAGGGGGTCCACAGATACGCAGTATTTT.

The rearrangement uses TRBV11-2 and TRBJ2-7; D might be TRBD2 (5 bases). CDR1 is SGHAT, CDR2 FQNNGV, per germline. CDR3 length: 16 amino acids. V gave up 1 base and J gave up 0 bases, with 13 bases separating them. CDR3 coding DNA: TGTGCCAGCAGCTTAGTGGGGAGAAGCATCTCCTACGAGCAGTACTTC. Translating gives CASSLVGRSISYEQYF.

The chain has TRBV27 and TRBJ2-2; D may be TRBD1 (6 bases). The V end was cut by 6 bases, the J end by 6 bases, with 14 bases between. CDR3 size: 14 residues. Germline V CDR1 and CDR2: MNHEY, SMNVEV (reference sequence). CDR3 nucleotide sequence: TGTGCCAGCAGGACTCAGGGGATCCCCGGGGAGCTGTTTTTT. Protein: CASRTQGIPGELFF.

This clone was detected many times. J is TRBJ2-6 and V is TRBV19, with D unresolved. Looked up from germline, CDR1 is LNHDA and CDR2 is SQIVND (reference sequence). With 8 bases removed from V and 0 bases from J, the gap between germline ends came to 11 bases. The CDR3 totals 15 residues. This chain's CDR3 is CASAVTSSGANVLTF. In nucleotides, the CDR3 is TGTGCCAGTGCTGTCACGAGCTCTGGGGCCAACGTCCTGACTTTC.

The chain joins TRBV28 to TRBJ1-4; 8 bases line up with TRBD1. V lost 3 bases and J lost 0; bases outside the gene matches: 6. Germline V CDR1 and CDR2: MDHEN, SYDVKM. This CDR3 contains 17 residues. DNA of the CDR3: TGTGCCAGCAGTTTGTACACAGGGGGGACAACTAATGAAAAACTGTTTTTT. It codes for CASSLYTGGTTNEKLFF.

This rearrangement joins TRBV4-2 to TRBJ2-1, with 10 bases that match TRBD2. V lost 5 bases to trimming and J lost 8 bases; unmatched junction nucleotides: 6. Germline V gives CDR1 LGHNA, CDR2 YNFKEQ. The CDR3 totals 14 residues. CDR3 bases: TGTGCCAGCAGCTCTCCTAGCGGGAGCGATGAGCAGTTCTTC. It yields the protein CASSSPSGSDEQFF.

The V gene is TRBV6-6, the J gene TRBJ1-1; D gene uncertain. V was cut by 2 bases and J by 0 bases, with 7 bases left in between. The CDR3 extends over 14 amino acids. CDR1 MNHNY and CDR2 SVGAGI come from the germline V gene (reference sequence). The CDR3 reads CASSYAGMNTEAFF. The CDR3 coding sequence is TGTGCCAGCAGTTACGCGGGCATGAACACTGAAGCTTTCTTT.

The gene calls are TRBV5-8 and TRBJ1-1; D not resolved. Trimming cost V 1 base and J 11 bases, with 12 bases left between them. The CDR3 totals 12 residues. Germline assignment: CDR1 SGHTS and CDR2 YDEGEE. CDR3 nucleotides: TGTGCCAGCAGCTTGCGGGTGGAATGGGCTTTCTTT. Its translation: CASSLRVEWAFF.

J is TRBJ2-3 and V is TRBV27, with a tentative D call TRBD1 (6 bases). Between the trimmed V and J ends, which lost 5 bases and 5 bases, there was a span of 23 bases. CDR3 length: 17 residues. CDR1 is MNHEY, CDR2 SMNVEV, per germline (reference sequence). The CDR3 sequence: CASSPRFRAGEEDTQYF. The CDR3 bases are TGTGCCAGCAGTCCTCGGTTTCGGGCAGGGGAAGAAGATACGCAGTATTTT.

This clone was seen more than once but under ten times. The V call is TRBV19, the J call TRBJ1-2; D is unresolved. This CDR3 has 14 amino acids. Germline lookup yields CDR1 LNHDA and CDR2 SQIVND (reference sequence). The V and J ends lost 5 bases and 8 bases respectively, with 18 bases between them. In DNA, the CDR3 is TGTGCCAGTAGTGCCCAAGGAGGCGAGGGAGGCTACACCTTC. This encodes CASSAQGGEGGYTF.

DNA of the CDR3: TGTGCCAGTAGTATAGATTCAGGGGCTAGCAATCAGCCCCAGCATTTT. Protein: CASSIDSGASNQPQHF. This chain uses TRBV19 with TRBJ1-5, with D possibly being TRBD1 (6 bases). V was pared by 0 bases and J by 0 bases, with 9 bases between. Looked up from germline, CDR1 is LNHDA and CDR2 is SQIVND (reference sequence). The CDR3 has 16 residues.

The chain joins TRBV5-1 to TRBJ1-1, with a possible D match to TRBD1 (5 bases). V was shortened by 1 base and J by 1 base, with 8 bases between the two germline ends. Germline CDR1 reads SGHRS; CDR2 reads YFSETQ. The CDR3 loop spans 14 amino acids. The CDR3 loop reads CASSLFQGNTEAFF. DNA of the CDR3: TGCGCCAGCAGCTTGTTCCAGGGGAACACTGAAGCTTTCTTT.

Worth noting for this clone: The sample holds other DNA sequences that translate to the same CDR3. This rearrangement joins TRBV27 to TRBJ2-3; D gene uncertain. This CDR3 is 13 amino acids long. Germline CDR1 and CDR2: MNHEY and SMNVEV (reference sequence). The V end lost 3 bases, the J end lost 1 base, and 5 bases lay between the germline ends. CDR3 nucleotides: TGTGCCAGCAGTTTCCCGGGCACAGATACGCAGTATTTT. It is translated as CASSFPGTDTQYF.

The chain carries TRBV5-4 and TRBJ1-6; no firm D call. This CDR3 spans 15 amino acids. CDR1 is SGHNT, CDR2 YYREEE, per germline (reference sequence). V lost 5 bases to trimming and J lost 6 bases, with 15 bases between them. CDR3 DNA: TGTGCCAGCAGATCAGAGGGAACAGTTAATTCACCCCTCCACTTT. The encoded protein is CASRSEGTVNSPLHF.

V usage is TRBV7-3 and J usage is TRBJ2-2; 7 bases are a match to TRBD1. The CDR3 spans 16 residues. J lost 1 base, V lost 1 base, and 3 bases had no gene match. Germline-derived CDR1 and CDR2 are SGHTA and FQGTGA. The chain's CDR3 is CASSLIGTVNTGELFF. CDR3 DNA: TGTGCCAGCAGCTTAATTGGGACAGTGAACACCGGGGAGCTGTTTTTT. Looking up the rest from reference TRBV7-3 and TRBJ2-2 gives the full variable domain: GAGVSQTPSNKVTEKGKYVELRCDPISGHTALYWYRQSLGQGPEFLIYFQGTGAADDSGLPNDRFFAVRPEGSVSTLKIQRTERGDSAVYLCASSLIGTVNTGELFFGEGSRLTVL.

This chain connects TRBV9 to TRBJ1-1, with D perhaps matching TRBD1 (5 bases). V lost 2 bases to trimming and J lost 1 base, with 12 bases between them. Germline CDR1 is SGDLS and CDR2 is YYNGEE. This CDR3 is built from 15 residues. CDR3 coding DNA: TGTGCCAGCAGCGTCACCTTGGGGGGGAACACTGAAGCTTTCTTT. It codes for CASSVTLGGNTEAFF. The full variable domain, rest sourced from reference TRBV9 and TRBJ1-1, is DSGVTQTPKHLITATGQRVTLRCSPRSGDLSVYWYQQSLDQGLQFLIQYYNGEERAKGNILERFSAQQFPDLHSELNLSSLELGDSALYFCASSVTLGGNTEAFFGQGTRLTVV.

The chain has TRBV11-2 and TRBJ2-1; 8 bases are shared with TRBD2. V gave up 2 bases and J gave up 15 bases; unmatched junction bases: 9. Germline loops: CDR1 SGHAT, CDR2 FQNNGV. The CDR3 loop spans 13 amino acids. CDR3 amino acids: CASSLSGSFLRFF. Here the CDR3 DNA reads TGTGCCAGCAGCTTAAGCGGGAGTTTTTTGCGGTTCTTC.